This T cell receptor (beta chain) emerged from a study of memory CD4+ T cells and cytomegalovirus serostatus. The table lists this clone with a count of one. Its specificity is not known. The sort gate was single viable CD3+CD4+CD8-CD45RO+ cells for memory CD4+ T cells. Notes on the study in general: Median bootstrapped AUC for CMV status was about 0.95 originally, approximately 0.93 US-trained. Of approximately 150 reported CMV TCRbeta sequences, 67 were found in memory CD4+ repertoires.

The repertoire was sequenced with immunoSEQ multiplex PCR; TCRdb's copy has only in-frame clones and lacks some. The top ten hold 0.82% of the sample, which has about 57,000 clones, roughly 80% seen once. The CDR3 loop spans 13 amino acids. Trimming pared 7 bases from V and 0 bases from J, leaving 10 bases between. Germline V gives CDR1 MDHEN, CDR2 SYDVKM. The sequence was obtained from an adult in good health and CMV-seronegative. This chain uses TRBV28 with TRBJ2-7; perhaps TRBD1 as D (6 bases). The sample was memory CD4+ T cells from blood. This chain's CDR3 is CASTGTPSYEQYF. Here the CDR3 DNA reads TGTGCCAGCACTGGGACACCCTCCTACGAGCAGTACTTC.